The T cell receptor beta chain under discussion was sequenced for a study of blood T cells in healthy people across ages. Study-wide results and limits: One million T cells yielded diversity estimates that were considered underestimates.

The use of a sample-barcoded 5' primer and a J-beta primer mix characterized a second PCR of about 6 to 11 cycles. TCRdb reprocessed the 5' RACE reads via MiXCR and lists one record per CDR3 protein. The sample records approximately 800,000 distinct CDR3 sequences, roughly 53% being singletons. Note on this clonotype: What it recognizes is unknown.

CDR3 length: 18 amino acids. The germline V gene has CDR1 KGHDR and CDR2 SFDVKD. V was cut by 0 bases and J by 0 bases, with 16 bases left in between. This chain joins TRBV24-1 and TRBJ1-1; possible D gene TRBD1, 6 bases. The specimen was blood. This TCR was recovered from an elderly man in good health. CDR3: CATSDLRGGRAMNTEAFF. The CDR3 coding sequence is TGTGCCACCAGTGATTTGAGGGGGGGCAGGGCGATGAACACTGAAGCTTTCTTT.